The 11 T cell receptor beta chains below come from one sample, sequenced in a study of human T cells and chemical hapten exposure. Time point in this sample: patch test 2, 6 weeks after DPC sensitization. The sample's treatment: therapeutic diphenylcyclopropenone sensitization with weekly scalp DPC. Each CDR3 protein is one row after TCRdb ran MiXCR on the RACE reads. The table records under 75,000 distinct CDR3 sequences, 8.5% to 9% of them present only once. This material consisted of whole blood, taken in connection with sensitization to the hapten diphenylcyclopropenone (DPC). The receptors were gathered from a woman between 45 and 60 years old with alopecia areata. Some clones in this sample may be carry-over from other donors' samples.

In its sample, this clonotype was seen a few times. The V gene is TRBV20-1, the J gene TRBJ2-7, with D possibly being TRBD2 (5 bases). Germline V gene lookup returns CDR1 DFQATT and CDR2 SNEGSKA (reference sequence). The germline V and J ends were trimmed by 1 base and 2 bases, with 9 bases remaining between them. The CDR3 is 13 amino acids. CDR3 nucleotides: TGCAGTGCTAGAGTTTCGGGGACCTACGAGCAGTACTTC. Encoded protein: CSARVSGTYEQYF.

In its sample, this clonotype was seen a few times. The genes are TRBV20-1 and TRBJ1-4; D is perhaps TRBD1 (5 bases). This CDR3 spans 14 amino acids. Germline assignment: CDR1 DFQATT and CDR2 SNEGSKA (reference sequence). Trimming took 3 bases from V and 5 from J, leaving 13 bases between them. CDR3 sequence: CSASDRRLNEKLFF. In DNA form, the CDR3 reads TGCAGTGCTAGTGACAGACGCCTGAATGAAAAACTGTTTTTT.

The chain couples TRBV14 to TRBJ1-3; 9 bases line up with TRBD1. Germline trimming cut 4 bases from V and 4 bases from J; bases unmatched to any gene: 5. CDR1 SGHDN and CDR2 FVKESK come from the germline V gene. The CDR3 sequence is 15 residues long. The CDR3 DNA sequence: TGTGCCAGCAGCCCGGGACAGGGAGGAGGAAACACCATATATTTT. This translates into CASSPGQGGGNTIYF.

This clonotype was counted a few times. This sequence joins TRBV19 and TRBJ2-1, with 13 bases identical to TRBD2. With 8 bases clipped from V and 0 bases from J, the junction kept 7 bases outside the gene matches. The CDR3 sequence is 17 residues long. Germline CDR1 is LNHDA and CDR2 is SQIVND (reference sequence). CDR3 DNA sequence: TGTGCCAGTTTGGGGACTAGCGGGACGAGCTCCTACAATGAGCAGTTCTTC. This gives the protein CASLGTSGTSSYNEQFF.

This clonotype was found many times. J is TRBJ1-4 and V is TRBV6-1; D ambiguous. V lost 1 base and J lost 7, with 16 bases in between. The germline CDR1 and CDR2 sequences are MNHNS and SASEGT. This CDR3 is built from 16 residues. The CDR3 protein is CASSEVPRGGGEKLFF. The CDR3 DNA is TGTGCCAGCAGTGAAGTGCCCCGGGGAGGTGGTGAAAAACTGTTTTTT.

This clonotype was seen more than once but under ten times. The V and J genes are TRBV24-1 and TRBJ2-7, with no clear D. The CDR3 extends over 12 amino acids. Germline-derived CDR1 and CDR2 are KGHDR and SFDVKD. V gave up 3 bases and J gave up 4 bases, with 6 bases separating them. CDR3 amino acids: CATSDARYEQYF. DNA for the CDR3: TGTGCCACCAGTGATGCCCGTTACGAGCAGTACTTC.

This clonotype was counted at least ten times. The V gene is TRBV29-1, the J gene TRBJ1-4, with 7 positions matching TRBD1. Germline values: CDR1 SQVTM, CDR2 ANQGSEA. V lost 4 bases to trimming and J lost 4 bases; unmatched junction nucleotides: 6. The CDR3 totals 14 residues. The CDR3 reads CSVATGTVNEKLFF. The DNA of the CDR3 is TGCAGCGTTGCCACCGGGACAGTTAATGAAAAACTGTTTTTT.

Comments on this clonotype: The junction does not match germline at one end; this may be a read error. The CDR3 DNA sequence: TGTGTCAGCAGCCATGGCGGGTATACAGATACGCAGTATTTT. This sequence encodes CVSSHGGYTDTQYF. The V call is TRBV7-8, the J call TRBJ2-3; D possibly corresponds to TRBD2 (5 bases). Germline CDR1 reads SGHVS; CDR2 reads FQNEAQ. CDR3 length equals 14 residues.

A few counts support this clonotype. V gene TRBV12-3 or TRBV12-4 combines with J gene TRBJ1-2; 8 bases match TRBD1. CDR3 size: 14 residues. The V segment lost 1 base and the J segment 5 bases; nucleotides outside the gene matches: 3. This CDR3 reads CASSLGTGRYGYTF. In nucleotides, the CDR3 is TGTGCCAGCAGTTTAGGGACAGGGAGGTATGGCTACACCTTC.

Of note for this clonotype: An end of the junction does not agree with germline; a read error may underlie this. The V and J genes are TRBV9 and TRBJ2-3, with a possible D match to TRBD1 (6 bases). The CDR3 covers 17 residues. Germline assignment: CDR1 SGDLS and CDR2 YYNGEE. CDR3 DNA sequence: TGTGCCAGCAGCCTCCGGGACACAGATTACAGCACAGATACGCAGAATTTT. It is translated as CASSLRDTDYSTDTQNF.

This clonotype has more than one count but fewer than ten. The chain links TRBV7-2 to TRBJ1-6; no clear D gene. The CDR3 totals 13 residues. V gave up 2 bases and J gave up 10 bases, with 9 bases separating them. CDR1 and CDR2 (germline): SGHTA, FQGNSA. The CDR3 spells CASSLTPGSPLHF. CDR3 sequence (DNA): TGTGCCAGCAGCTTAACCCCTGGCTCACCCCTCCACTTT.